The TCR beta chain described here comes from a study of T-cell reconstitution after alpha-beta-depleted transplantation in children. Whole-study results and caveats: Reportedly, alpha-beta T cells present about two months post-transplant originated from several hundred expanded clones of graft origin.

It was with unique molecular identifiers that the TCRbeta library was prepared. TCRdb called the PCR reads again in MiXCR, with one record for every CDR3 protein. The sample lists about 100,000 distinct CDR3 sequences; 5.5% to 7% were seen once. This clonotype was recorded many times. Its antigen is currently unknown. Germline CDR1 and CDR2: MNHEY and SVGAGI. The CDR3 has 14 residues. J lost 4 bases, V lost 6 bases, and 6 bases had no gene match. The source is a male patient between 2 and 10 years old who had a stem cell transplant for acute lymphoblastic leukemia, so the T cells may come from the graft donor. Sample: PBMCs, mostly from graft donor cells, taken 360 days after TCRalphabeta/CD19-depleted stem cell transplant. The rearrangement uses TRBV6-5 and TRBJ2-1, with 7 bases fitting TRBD1. CDR3 residues: CASSYGDSYNEQFF. The CDR3 DNA is TGTGCCAGCAGCTACGGGGACAGTTACAATGAGCAGTTCTTC.